What follows is one TCR beta chain and its context. Antigen: not known. These data are taken from a study of blood T cells in healthy people across ages. Overall study results and limits: The study found more naive CD4+ cells and higher diversity in long-lived than aged donors. For the donors, CMV status was unknown and possibly confounded expanded clonotype changes.

Together with a sample-barcoded 5' primer, a J-beta primer mix was included in a second PCR lasting roughly 6 to 12 cycles. From each sample, at least 2.5 million paired-end reads containing CDR3 were obtained. TCRdb re-called the 5' RACE reads through MiXCR, storing one row per CDR3 protein. The sample gives 1.4 million or so distinct CDR3 sequences, around 40% of which show up once; about 4% is in the top ten. This TCR came from a woman aged 18-35 years in good health. Material for sequencing was blood.

CDR3 sequence (DNA): TGCGCCAGCAGCCACACTACCTGGGAGCGGTCCTACGAGCAGTACTTC. Translation: CASSHTTWERSYEQYF. This rearrangement joins TRBV4-3 to TRBJ2-7; possibly TRBD2 for D (5 bases). V was shortened by 3 bases and J by 1 base, with 16 bases between the two germline ends. Germline CDR1 LGHNA, CDR2 YSLEER. The CDR3 is 16 residues long.